This section outlines one TCR beta chain sequence together with its context. Mismatch with germline at one junction end may stem from a read error. Germline values: CDR1 DFQATT, CDR2 SNEGSKA (reference sequence). This CDR3 is built from 14 residues. The data were taken from a study of type 1 regulatory T cells. Across the whole study: T-allo10 is a Tr1-enriched, alloantigen-specific CD4 T cell product made in vitro.

One entry per CDR3 protein results from TCRdb running MiXCR on the reads. Here the sample spans approximately 100,000 distinct CDR3 sequences, around 30% being singletons. The chain combines TRBV20-1 with TRBJ2-3; 11 bases align to TRBD2. This TCR came from a human donor in good health. The source material was CD4+ T cells, either the whole sample or a sorted fraction (not recorded which). The CDR3 DNA reads TGCTGTGCTCGACTAGCGGGGAACACAGATACGCAGTATTTT. Its protein is CCARLAGNTDTQYF.